The clone carrying this T cell receptor (beta chain) is judged large. This sample was taken from a study of tumor and adjacent non-tumor tissue in lung cancer. V trimming: 5 bases; J trimming: 5 bases; junction bases outside the gene matches: 7. Germline assignment: CDR1 SGHAT and CDR2 FQDESV (reference sequence). The CDR3 has 15 residues. Three rounds of nested PCR, following a modified ARM-PCR protocol, produced the TCRbeta library. TCRdb itself ran the multiplex PCR reads through MiXCR, one entry per CDR3 protein. The sample consists of about 76,000 distinct CDR3 sequences, more than 80% of them appearing once. This sample's RNA came from whole unsorted tissue. The normal lung tissue was taken more than 3 cm from the tumor edge.

This chain links TRBV11-1 with TRBJ2-7; TRBD2 agrees at 12 bases. The sequenced material came from distant non-tumor lung tissue. The sequence derives from a man aged 55 to 70 with non-small cell lung cancer. CDR3 sequence (DNA): TGTGCCAGCAGCAGGACTAGCGGGACGGCAGACGAGCAGTACTTC. Protein sequence: CASSRTSGTADEQYF. Together with reference TRBV11-1 and TRBJ2-7, the CDR3 gives the full variable domain: EAEVAQSPRYKITEKSQAVAFWCDPISGHATLYWYRQILGQGPELLVQFQDESVVDDSQLPKDRFSAERLKGVDSTLKIQPAELGDSAMYLCASSRTSGTADEQYFGPGTRLTVT.